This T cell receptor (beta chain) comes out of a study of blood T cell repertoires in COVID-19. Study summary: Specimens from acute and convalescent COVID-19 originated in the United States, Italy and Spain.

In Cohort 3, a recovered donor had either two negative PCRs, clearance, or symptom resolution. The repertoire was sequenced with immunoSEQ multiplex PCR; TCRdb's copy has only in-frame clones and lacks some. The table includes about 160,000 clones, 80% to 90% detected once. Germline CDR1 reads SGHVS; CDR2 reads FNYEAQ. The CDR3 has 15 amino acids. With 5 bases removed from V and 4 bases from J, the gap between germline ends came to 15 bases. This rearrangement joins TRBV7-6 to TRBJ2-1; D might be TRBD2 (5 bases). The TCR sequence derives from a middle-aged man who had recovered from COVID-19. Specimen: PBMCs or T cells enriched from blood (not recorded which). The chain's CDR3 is CASSPLGSLYNEQFF. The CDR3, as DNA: TGTGCCAGCAGCCCGCTGGGGAGTCTGTACAATGAGCAGTTCTTC.